The clone carrying this TCR beta chain was recorded at least ten times. The data originate from a study of early T cells in non-severe SARS-CoV-2 infection. Individual cDNA molecules received unique molecular identifiers. Each CDR3 protein is one row after TCRdb ran MiXCR on the 5' RACE reads. Among over 9,000 distinct CDR3 sequences listed, roughly 4.4% were seen once. V was shortened by 1 base and J by 5 bases, with 1 base between the two germline ends. Germline-derived CDR1 and CDR2 are SEHNR and FQNEAQ (reference sequence). The CDR3 is 11 residues long. This receptor was identified in an adult who was a healthcare worker with PCR-confirmed SARS-CoV-2 infection or an uninfected control (not recorded which). This sequence joins TRBV7-9 and TRBJ2-3, with unresolved D. The sample taken for sequencing was whole blood. As DNA, the CDR3 is TGTGCCAGCAGCTTAGAAGATACGCAGTATTTT. It yields the protein CASSLEDTQYF.